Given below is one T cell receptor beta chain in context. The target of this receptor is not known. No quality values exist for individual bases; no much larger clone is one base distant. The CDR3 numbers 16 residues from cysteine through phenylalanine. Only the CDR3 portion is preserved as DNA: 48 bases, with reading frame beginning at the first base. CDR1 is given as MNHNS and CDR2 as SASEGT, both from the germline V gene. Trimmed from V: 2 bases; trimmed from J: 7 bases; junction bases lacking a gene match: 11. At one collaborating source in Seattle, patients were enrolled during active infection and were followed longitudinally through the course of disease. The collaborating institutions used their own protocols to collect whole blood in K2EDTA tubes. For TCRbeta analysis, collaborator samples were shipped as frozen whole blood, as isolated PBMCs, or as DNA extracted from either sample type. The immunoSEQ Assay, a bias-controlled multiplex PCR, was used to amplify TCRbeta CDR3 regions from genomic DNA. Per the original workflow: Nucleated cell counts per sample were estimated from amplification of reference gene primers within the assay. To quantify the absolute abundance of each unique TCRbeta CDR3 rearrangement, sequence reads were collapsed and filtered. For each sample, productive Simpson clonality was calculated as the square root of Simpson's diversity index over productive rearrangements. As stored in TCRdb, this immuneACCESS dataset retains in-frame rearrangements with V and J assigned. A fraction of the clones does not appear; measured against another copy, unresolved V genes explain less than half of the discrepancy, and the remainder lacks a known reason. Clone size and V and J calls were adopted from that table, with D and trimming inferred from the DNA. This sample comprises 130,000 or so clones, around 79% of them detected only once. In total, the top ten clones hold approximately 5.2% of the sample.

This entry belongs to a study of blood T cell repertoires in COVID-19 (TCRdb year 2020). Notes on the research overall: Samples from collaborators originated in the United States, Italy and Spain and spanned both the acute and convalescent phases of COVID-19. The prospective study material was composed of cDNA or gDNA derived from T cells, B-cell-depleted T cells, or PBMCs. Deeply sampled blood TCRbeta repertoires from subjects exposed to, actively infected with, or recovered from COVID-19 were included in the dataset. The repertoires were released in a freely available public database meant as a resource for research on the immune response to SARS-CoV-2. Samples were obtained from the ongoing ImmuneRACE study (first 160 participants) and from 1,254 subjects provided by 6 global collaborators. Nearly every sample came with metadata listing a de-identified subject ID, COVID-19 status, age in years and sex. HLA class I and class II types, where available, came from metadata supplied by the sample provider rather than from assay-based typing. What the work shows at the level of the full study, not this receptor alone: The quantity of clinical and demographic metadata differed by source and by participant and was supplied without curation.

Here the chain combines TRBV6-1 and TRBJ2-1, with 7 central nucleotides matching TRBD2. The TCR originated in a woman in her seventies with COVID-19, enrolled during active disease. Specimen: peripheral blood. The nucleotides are TGTGCCAGCAGTGAAAGAACCGGGGCCGGGGGGAATGAGCAGTTCTTC. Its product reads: CASSERTGAGGNEQFF.